Listed below are T cell receptor beta chains from one sample, sequenced in a study of regulatory T cells in long-lasting Graves disease. One entry per CDR3 protein, called by TCRdb with MiXCR from the multiplex PCR reads. The sample consists of hundreds of thousands of distinct CDR3 sequences, roughly a sixth of them appearing once. These data are also associated with another study on T cells in Graves' hyperthyroidism and ophthalmopathy.

The sequencing here drew on peripheral blood mononuclear cells (PBMCs), taken at new diagnosis, from a patient treated with antithyroid drugs. Receptors originate from a woman in her forties or fifties with Graves disease. Each CDR3 is given with its conserved first and last residue. The order of the fields is D gene, clone size, V gene, J gene, CDR3 protein. D genes are given only for firm matches. Clone size is not always given. Where it is, it says once, few, many or a class for expanded clones.

TRBD1	many	TRBV13	TRBJ2-7	CASSLAGTEHYEQYF
TRBD1	many	TRBV2	TRBJ1-4	CASSGGQGARNEKLFF
NA	few	TRBV14	TRBJ1-1	CASSPHRDTEAFF
NA	many	TRBV10-2	TRBJ2-5	CASREMGGQETQYF
NA	NA	TRBV7-3	TRBJ2-1	CASSFLGAEQFF
NA	NA	TRBV11-3	TRBJ2-5	CASSTVGISQETQYF
NA	NA	TRBV30	TRBJ1-2	CAWSSFQGLGYTF
NA	NA	TRBV2	TRBJ2-3	CASSPSSRSTDTQYF
TRBD1	many	TRBV7-9	TRBJ1-2	CASSLSGRTGDYGYTF
TRBD1	many	TRBV20-1	TRBJ1-5	CSARGTANQPQHF
NA	NA	TRBV4-1	TRBJ2-2	CASSQPQEVELFF
NA	NA	TRBV11-2	TRBJ2-7	CASSRPGQISYEQYF
NA	many	TRBV7-9	TRBJ2-3	CASSLVAGAADTQYF
NA	NA	TRBV30	TRBJ2-6	CAWIKAGSSGANVLTF
NA	many	TRBV28	TRBJ1-4	CASSYSGPGEKLFF
TRBD1	NA	TRBV6-1	TRBJ2-3	CASSVGQGAADTQYF
NA	many	TRBV3-1	TRBJ1-2	CASSQLDSSYGYTF
TRBD1	many	TRBV7-8	TRBJ2-5	CASSIHRGRETQYF
TRBD1	many	TRBV7-9	TRBJ2-7	CASSSRTGAYEQYF
NA	once	TRBV7-6	TRBJ2-3	CASASRWEDTQYF
TRBD1	many	TRBV12-3/TRBV12-4	TRBJ1-3	CASSPQGAVNTIYF
NA	many	TRBV28	TRBJ2-7	CASSWSRYYEQYF
NA	many	TRBV2	TRBJ1-5	CASSDVTVNQPQHF
TRBD2	many	TRBV19	TRBJ2-3	CASSAPRGGTDTQYF
NA	NA	TRBV11-2	TRBJ1-4	CASSSGHPKEKLFF
NA	NA	TRBV20-1	TRBJ2-7	CSARAISGFEQYF
TRBD1	NA	TRBV2	TRBJ2-5	CASSDTGQYIETQYF
NA	many	TRBV12-3/TRBV12-4	TRBJ2-3	CASSFNGDIPTDTQYF
NA	few	TRBV11-2	TRBJ1-2	CASSRFLSQPSPNYGYTF
TRBD1	NA	TRBV12-3/TRBV12-4	TRBJ1-2	CARSSGTGTNYGYTF
NA	many	TRBV14	TRBJ2-5	CASSQGSWRQDSGETQYF
NA	few	TRBV6-5	TRBJ1-5	CASSFESNQPQHF
TRBD1	many	TRBV5-1	TRBJ2-5	CASTQGARETQYF
NA	many	TRBV5-1	TRBJ1-1	CASSSTGHSNTEAFF
TRBD1	many	TRBV28	TRBJ2-7	CASSVGTVAYEQYF
NA	many	TRBV15	TRBJ2-7	CATSRTEEGGYEQYF